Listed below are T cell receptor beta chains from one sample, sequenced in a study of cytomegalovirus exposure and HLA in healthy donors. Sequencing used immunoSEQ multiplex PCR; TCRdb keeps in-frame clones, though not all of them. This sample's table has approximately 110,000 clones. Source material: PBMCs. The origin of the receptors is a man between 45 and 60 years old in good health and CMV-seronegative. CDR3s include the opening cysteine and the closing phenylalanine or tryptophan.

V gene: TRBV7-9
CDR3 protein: CATRQSTSETQYF

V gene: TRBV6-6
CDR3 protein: CASSYPRQGFDEKLFF

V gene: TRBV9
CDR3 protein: CASSPMEGGEAFF

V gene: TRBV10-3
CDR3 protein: CAISESLRDRGGEQYF

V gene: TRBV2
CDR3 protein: CASRTGYNEQYF

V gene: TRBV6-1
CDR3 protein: CASSERENYGYTF

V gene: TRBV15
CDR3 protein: CATSSRDSPLHF

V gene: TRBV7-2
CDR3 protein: CASSLGAGRPEQFF

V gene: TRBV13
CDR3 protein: CASSSGTGKTEAFF

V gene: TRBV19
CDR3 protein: CASSIIAAVQETQYF

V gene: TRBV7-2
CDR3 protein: CASSTTGAYEQYF

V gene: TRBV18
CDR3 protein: CASSPTNREGLVVSNSPLHF

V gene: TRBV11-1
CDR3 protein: CASSSQGNDEQYF

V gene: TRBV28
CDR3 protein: CASSLFTEGGNTIYF

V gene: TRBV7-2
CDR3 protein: CASSSSYQETQYF

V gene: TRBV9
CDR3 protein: CASSLGGGKYNEQFF

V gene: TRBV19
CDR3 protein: CASSIRGTGFGYTF

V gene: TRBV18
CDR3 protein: CASSLDSDTEAFF

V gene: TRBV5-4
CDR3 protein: CASSSTGGGEKLFF

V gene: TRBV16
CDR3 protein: CASSQSQGASNYGYTF

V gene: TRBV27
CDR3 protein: CASSPRKTVYGQPQHF

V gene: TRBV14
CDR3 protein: CASSQHQSSGNTIYF

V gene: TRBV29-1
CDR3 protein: CSVGGSSTDTQYF

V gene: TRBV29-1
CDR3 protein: CSVMLGGARINEQFF

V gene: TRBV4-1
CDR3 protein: CASSHEVAGGEYNEQFF

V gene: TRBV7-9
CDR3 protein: CASSYSRQAGTEAFF

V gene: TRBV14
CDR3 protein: CASSQPGRLAIGTDTQYF

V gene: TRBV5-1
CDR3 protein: CASSSQGANYGYTF

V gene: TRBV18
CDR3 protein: CASSPGTADSPLHF

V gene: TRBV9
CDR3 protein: CASSVSDTYNEQFF

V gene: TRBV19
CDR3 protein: CASSIWGTPNYGYTF

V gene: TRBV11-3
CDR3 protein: CASSSTGGSGALSSYEQYF

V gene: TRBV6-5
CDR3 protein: CASSSDRDIQYF

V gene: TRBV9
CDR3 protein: CASSLAPATGELFF

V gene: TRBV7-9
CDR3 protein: CASGRGSGETQYF

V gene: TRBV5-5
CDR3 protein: CASSYSGDTEAFF

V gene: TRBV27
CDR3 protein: CASSLDVAGGDEQYF

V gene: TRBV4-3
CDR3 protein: CASSLLGGGTNEKLFF

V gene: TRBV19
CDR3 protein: CATKGHRRSYNEQFF

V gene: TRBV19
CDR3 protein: CASSIAGGPYEQYF

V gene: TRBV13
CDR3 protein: CASRRDGTGINNEQFF

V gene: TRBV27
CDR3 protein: CASTRTGETEAFF

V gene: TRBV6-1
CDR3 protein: CASSQDRAETQYF

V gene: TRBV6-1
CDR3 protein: CASSEWGQNDQPQHF